The entry below describes one TCR beta chain. The CDR3 covers 17 residues. Per germline, CDR1 LNHDA and CDR2 SQIVND (reference sequence). With 2 bases removed from V and 7 bases from J, the gap between germline ends came to 23 bases. Authors' analysis steps: Estimates of nucleated cell counts were drawn from the amplification of reference gene primers. TCRdb's copy holds only in-frame clones and misses some; the assay was immunoSEQ multiplex PCR. D and trimming were read from the DNA, whereas the V and J calls and clone size are those reported in that table. This table has fewer than 110,000 clones, roughly nine tenths appearing once. These data originate in a study of blood T cell repertoires in COVID-19. Study as a whole: Acute-phase and convalescent COVID-19 samples originated in the United States, Italy and Spain. PBMCs, B-cell-depleted T cells, or T cells provided the cDNA or gDNA that made up the material.

This chain connects TRBV19 to TRBJ1-1; possibly TRBD1 for D (6 bases). The sequenced sample was peripheral blood. This clonotype originated in a woman aged 55-69 years with acute or convalescent COVID-19. The CDR3 sequence is CASSIMGWRGGLVEAFF. CDR3 in DNA: TGTGCCAGTAGTATAATGGGCTGGAGAGGGGGACTAGTTGAAGCTTTCTTT. Full variable domain (outside the CDR3, taken from reference TRBV19 and TRBJ1-1): DGGITQSPKYLFRKEGQNVTLSCEQNLNHDAMYWYRQDPGQGLRLIYYSQIVNDFQKGDIAEGYSVSREKKESFPLTVTSAQKNPTAFYLCASSIMGWRGGLVEAFFGQGTRLTVV.